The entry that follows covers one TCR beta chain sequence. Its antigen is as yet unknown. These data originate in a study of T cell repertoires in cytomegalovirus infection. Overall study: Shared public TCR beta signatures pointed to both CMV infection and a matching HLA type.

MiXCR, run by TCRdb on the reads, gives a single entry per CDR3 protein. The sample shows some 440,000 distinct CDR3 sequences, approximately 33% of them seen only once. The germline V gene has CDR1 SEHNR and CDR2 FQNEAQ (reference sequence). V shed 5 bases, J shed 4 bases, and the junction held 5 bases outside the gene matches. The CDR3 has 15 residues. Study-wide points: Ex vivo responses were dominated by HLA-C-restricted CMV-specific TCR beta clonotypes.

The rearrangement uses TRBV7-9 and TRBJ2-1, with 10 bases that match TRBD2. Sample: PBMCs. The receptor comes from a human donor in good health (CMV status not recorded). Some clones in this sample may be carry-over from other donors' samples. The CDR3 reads CASSVSGGTYNEQFF. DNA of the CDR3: TGTGCCAGCAGCGTTAGCGGGGGGACTTACAATGAGCAGTTCTTC.